This T cell receptor (beta chain) was recorded in a study of cytomegalovirus exposure and HLA in healthy donors. Trimming removed 6 bases from V and 4 bases from J, with 24 bases in between. This CDR3 is 17 amino acids long. Germline lookup yields CDR1 MNHEY and CDR2 SMNVEV (reference sequence). Primers for the PCR totalled 60 Vbeta and 13 Jbeta. Using immunoSEQ multiplex PCR, the repertoire was profiled, and TCRdb retains in-frame clones only, with some absent. The repertoire holds some 130,000 clones, around 77% seen once, with 2% to 2.5% in the top ten. The chain recombines TRBV27 with TRBJ1-1, with D possibly matching TRBD1 (6 bases). Specimen: PBMCs. This TCR was recovered from a man aged 30 to 39 in good health and CMV-seronegative. The chain's CDR3 is CASSPLGDKISGTEAFF. The CDR3, as DNA: TGTGCCAGCAGCCCTTTGGGGGACAAAATTTCGGGCACTGAAGCTTTCTTT.